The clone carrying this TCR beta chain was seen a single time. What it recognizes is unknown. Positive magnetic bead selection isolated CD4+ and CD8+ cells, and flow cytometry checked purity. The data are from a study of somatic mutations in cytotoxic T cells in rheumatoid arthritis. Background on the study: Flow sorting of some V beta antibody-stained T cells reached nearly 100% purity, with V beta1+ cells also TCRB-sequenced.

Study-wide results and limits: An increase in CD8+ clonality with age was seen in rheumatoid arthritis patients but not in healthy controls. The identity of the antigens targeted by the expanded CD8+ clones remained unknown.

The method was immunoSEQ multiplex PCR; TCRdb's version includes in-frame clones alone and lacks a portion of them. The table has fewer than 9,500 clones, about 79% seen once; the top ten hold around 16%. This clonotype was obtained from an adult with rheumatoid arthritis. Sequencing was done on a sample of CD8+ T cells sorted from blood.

Here the CDR3 DNA reads TGTGCCATCAGTGTGGGGGGAGGTAATTCACCCCTCCACTTT. Translating it yields CAISVGGGNSPLHF. The chain uses TRBV10-3 and TRBJ1-6; maybe TRBD1 (5 bases). From germline, CDR1 is ENHRY and CDR2 SYGVKD. The ends were cut back, 4 bases at V and 6 bases at J, with 10 bases in the middle. CDR3 length: 14 residues.